A selection of T cell receptor beta chains follows, all from one sample in a study of HIV-infected patients and healthy controls. One entry per CDR3 protein, called by TCRdb with MiXCR from the 5' RACE reads. This table holds more than 9,500 distinct CDR3 sequences, about 7% found once. The material was blood, obtained before antiretroviral therapy. Every receptor here comes from an adult with HIV infection. Both conserved end residues are part of each CDR3. D genes are given only for firm matches. Clone size is given for some rows only: seen once, a few or many times, or a class if the clone is expanded.

>15|few|TRBV20-1|TRBJ2-2|TRBD1
TGCAGTGCTAGGACAGGGGACGTGAACACCGGGGAGCTGTTTTTT
CSARTGDVNTGELFF
>12|many|TRBV27|TRBJ1-1|.
TGTGCCAGCAGTTTAGGGAACACTGAAGCTTTCTTT
CASSLGNTEAFF
>12|.|TRBV7-2|TRBJ2-3|.
TGTGCCAGCAGCTTGTTTTCAGATACGCAGTATTTT
CASSLFSDTQYF
>15|many|TRBV5-6|TRBJ1-1|TRBD1
TGTGCCAGCAGCTCGCCGGGACAGGGGTACACTGAAGCTTTCTTT
CASSSPGQGYTEAFF
>16|many|TRBV5-4|TRBJ2-3|.
TGTGCCAGCAGCTTCTCTTTGGGGGCAGCACCAGATACGCAGTATTTT
CASSFSLGAAPDTQYF
>15|medium-sized|TRBV6-5|TRBJ2-7|.
TGTGCCAGCAGTTACCGAAGAGGGGGCTCCTACGAGCAGTACTTC
CASSYRRGGSYEQYF
>13|many|TRBV2|TRBJ1-5|.
TGTGCCAGCAGTTTGACCGGGGAAGGGCCCCAGCATTTT
CASSLTGEGPQHF
>13|few|TRBV5-1|TRBJ1-2|TRBD1
TGCGCCAGCCGCGGACAGGGGGCGGATGGCTACACCTTC
CASRGQGADGYTF
>13|many|TRBV12-3/TRBV12-4|TRBJ1-1|TRBD1
TGTGCCAGCCTCCGGACAGGGAACACTGAAGCTTTCTTT
CASLRTGNTEAFF
>18|many|TRBV10-3|TRBJ1-2|.
TGTGCCATCAGTGAGTACCAACGCGCGGGGGTCTCTCGCTATGGCTACACCTTC
CAISEYQRAGVSRYGYTF
>18|.|TRBV20-1|TRBJ1-3|.
TGCAGTGCTAGAGATCGAGAGGGAGCGGACCCCTCTGGAAACACCATATATTTT
CSARDREGADPSGNTIYF
>12|many|TRBV12-3/TRBV12-4|TRBJ1-2|.
TGTGCCAGCACCCTGGGTTGGTATGGCTACACCTTC
CASTLGWYGYTF
>15|many|TRBV5-1|TRBJ2-2|TRBD2
TGCGCCAGCAGCTTTCCCGGGACTAGGGCCGGGGAGCTGTTTTTT
CASSFPGTRAGELFF
>12|many|TRBV20-1|TRBJ2-7|.
TGCAGTGCTAGATTAGGGTCCTACGAGCAGTACTTC
CSARLGSYEQYF
>15|many|TRBV9|TRBJ2-3|.
TGTGCCAGCAGCGTAAGTGTAGGTACCCCAGATACGCAGTATTTT
CASSVSVGTPDTQYF